Presented here are 5 T cell receptor beta chains from one specimen sequenced in a study of CD8 T cells in ankylosing spondylitis. The study, taken as a whole, reports: Ankylosing spondylitis blood appeared to carry a characteristic TCR beta motif of several highly homologous variants.

Which antigens these TCRs recognize remains unknown. One entry per CDR3 protein results from TCRdb running MiXCR on the 5' RACE reads. The data show 800,000 to 900,000 distinct CDR3 sequences, 12% seen once. Sequenced: blood, either unsorted or a sorted T cell fraction (not recorded which). These receptors were collected from a male donor with ankylosing spondylitis.

The sample holds a few counts of this clonotype. The chain carries TRBV20-1 and TRBJ2-7; D is unresolved. Germline loops: CDR1 DFQATT, CDR2 SNEGSKA (reference sequence). The CDR3 runs to 13 residues. Trimming cost V 3 bases and J 0 bases, with 9 bases left between them. CDR3 sequence (DNA): TGCAGTGCTAGTACAGATACCTCCTACGAGCAGTACTTC. As protein: CSASTDTSYEQYF.

This clonotype was found a few times. The chain combines TRBV7-2 with TRBJ2-1, with TRBD1 matching over 7 bases. This CDR3 comprises 16 residues. The V gene end was trimmed by 0 bases and the J gene end by 7 bases; junction bases not matched to a gene: 9. CDR1 and CDR2 (germline): SGHTA, FQGNSA. CDR3 nucleotide sequence: TGTGCCAGCAGCTTAGCTGGGACAGCTGGGCAAAATGAGCAGTTCTTC. Amino acid sequence: CASSLAGTAGQNEQFF.

This clonotype was seen repeatedly, ten times or more. V and J are TRBV10-3 and TRBJ2-7; perhaps TRBD2 as D (6 bases). Trimming shortened V by 5 bases and J by 1 base, and 9 bases separated the two germline ends. The CDR3 covers 13 residues. Germline lookup yields CDR1 ENHRY and CDR2 SYGVKD. The CDR3 is CAISRGTSYEQYF. CDR3 nucleotide sequence: TGTGCCATCAGTCGCGGGACTTCCTACGAGCAGTACTTC.

V usage is TRBV15 and J usage is TRBJ1-5, with unresolved D. Looked up from germline, CDR1 is LNHNV and CDR2 is YYDKDF (reference sequence). V lost 5 bases to trimming and J lost 0 bases, with 14 bases between them. The CDR3 has 16 residues. CDR3 region: CATSPTQIYSNQPQHF. The DNA for the CDR3 is TGTGCCACCAGCCCTACCCAGATTTATAGCAATCAGCCCCAGCATTTT. The full variable domain, completed using reference TRBV15 and TRBJ1-5, is DAMVIQNPRYQVTQFGKPVTLSCSQTLNHNVMYWYQQKSSQAPKLLFHYYDKDFNNEADTPDNFQSRRPNTSFCFLDIRSPGLGDTAMYLCATSPTQIYSNQPQHFGDGTRLSIL.

This chain joins TRBV6-2 or TRBV6-3 and TRBJ2-1; D is perhaps TRBD2 (6 bases). The CDR3 has 14 residues. Germline loops: CDR1 MNHEY, CDR2 SVGEGT. The V end was cut by 5 bases, the J end by 9 bases, with 17 bases between. The CDR3 DNA reads TGTGCCAGCAGTCCAAGGGACTCGTCGACTGAGCAGTTCTTC. It specifies CASSPRDSSTEQFF.